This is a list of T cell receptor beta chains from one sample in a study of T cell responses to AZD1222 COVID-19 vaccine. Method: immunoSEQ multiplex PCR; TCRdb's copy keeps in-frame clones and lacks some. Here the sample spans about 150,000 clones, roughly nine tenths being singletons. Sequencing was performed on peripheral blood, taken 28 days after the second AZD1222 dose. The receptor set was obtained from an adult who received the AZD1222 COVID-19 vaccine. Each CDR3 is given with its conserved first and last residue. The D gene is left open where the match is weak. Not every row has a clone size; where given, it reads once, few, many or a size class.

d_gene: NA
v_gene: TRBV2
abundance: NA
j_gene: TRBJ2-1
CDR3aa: CASSELGSPGNEQFF
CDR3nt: TGTGCCAGCAGTGAATTAGGCTCCCCGGGGAATGAGCAGTTCTTC

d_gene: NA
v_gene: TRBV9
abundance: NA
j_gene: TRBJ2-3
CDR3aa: CASSDPSGGDTQYF
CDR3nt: TGTGCCAGCAGCGACCCCTCCGGTGGAGATACGCAGTATTTT

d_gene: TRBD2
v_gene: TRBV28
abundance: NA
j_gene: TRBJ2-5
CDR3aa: CASLSPIGGGETQYF
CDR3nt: TGTGCCAGCCTTAGCCCGATTGGGGGGGGAGAGACCCAGTACTTC

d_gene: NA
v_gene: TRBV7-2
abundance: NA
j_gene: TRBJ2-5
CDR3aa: CASNIRRMAETQYF
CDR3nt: TGTGCCAGCAACATTCGCCGAATGGCGGAGACCCAGTACTTC

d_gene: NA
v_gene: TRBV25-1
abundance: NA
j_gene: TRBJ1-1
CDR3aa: CASSRVSLRNTEAFF
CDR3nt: TGTGCCAGCAGCAGGGTCTCCCTCCGGAACACTGAAGCTTTCTTT

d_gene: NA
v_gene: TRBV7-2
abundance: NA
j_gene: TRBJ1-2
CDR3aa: CASSLEFNYGYTF
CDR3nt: TGTGCCAGCAGCTTAGAATTTAACTATGGCTACACCTTC

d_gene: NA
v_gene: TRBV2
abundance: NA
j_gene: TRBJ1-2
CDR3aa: CASSETAGYTF
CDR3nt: TGTGCCAGCAGCGAGACTGCGGGCTACACCTTC

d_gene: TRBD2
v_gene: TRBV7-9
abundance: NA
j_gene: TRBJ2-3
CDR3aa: CASTQPLLIAGVDTQYF
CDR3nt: TGTGCCAGCACCCAGCCCTTGTTAATAGCGGGGGTAGATACGCAGTATTTT

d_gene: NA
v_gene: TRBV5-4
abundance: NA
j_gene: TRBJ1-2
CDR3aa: CASSLDGRIYTF
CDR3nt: TGTGCCAGCAGCTTGGATGGCAGAATCTACACCTTC

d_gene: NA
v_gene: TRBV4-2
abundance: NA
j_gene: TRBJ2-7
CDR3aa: CASSQESLAGEQYF
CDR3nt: TGTGCCAGCAGCCAAGAGAGCTTGGCGGGCGAGCAGTACTTC

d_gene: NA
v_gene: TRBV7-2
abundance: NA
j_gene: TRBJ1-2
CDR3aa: CASSLAPTPEGKNTF
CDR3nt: TGTGCCAGCAGCTTAGCCCCCACCCCGGAGGGGAAGAACACCTTC

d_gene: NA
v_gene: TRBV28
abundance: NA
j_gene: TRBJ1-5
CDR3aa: CASSLLGRERQPQHF
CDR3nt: TGTGCCAGCAGTTTACTTGGTCGCGAGCGTCAGCCCCAGCATTTT

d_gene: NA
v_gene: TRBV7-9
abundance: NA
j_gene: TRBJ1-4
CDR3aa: CASSLSLGGQSNEKLFF
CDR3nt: TGTGCCAGCAGCTTATCTCTCGGTGGACAGAGTAATGAAAAACTGTTTTTT

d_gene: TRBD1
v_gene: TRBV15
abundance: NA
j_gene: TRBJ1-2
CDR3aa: CATSRETGVYGYTF
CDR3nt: TGTGCCACCAGCAGAGAGACAGGGGTCTATGGCTACACCTTC

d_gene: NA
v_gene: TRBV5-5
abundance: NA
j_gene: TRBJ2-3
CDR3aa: CASSFGLEITDTQYF
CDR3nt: TGTGCCAGCAGCTTCGGCTTAGAAATTACAGATACGCAGTATTTT

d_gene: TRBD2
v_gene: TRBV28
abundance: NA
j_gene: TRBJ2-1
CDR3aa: CASSFQGGNNEQFF
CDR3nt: TGTGCCAGCAGTTTTCAGGGAGGGAACAATGAGCAGTTCTTC

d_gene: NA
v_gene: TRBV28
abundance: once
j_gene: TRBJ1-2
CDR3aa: CASSTQGHGYTF
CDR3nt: TGTGCCAGCAGTACACAGGGTCATGGCTACACCTTC

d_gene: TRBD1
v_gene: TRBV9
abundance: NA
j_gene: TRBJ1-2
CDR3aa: CASSVESGTGLGYTF
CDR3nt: TGTGCCAGCAGCGTAGAAAGCGGGACAGGGTTGGGCTACACCTTC

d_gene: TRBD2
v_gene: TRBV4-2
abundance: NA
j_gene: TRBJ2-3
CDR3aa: CASSLVLSGGWSAGSTDTQYF
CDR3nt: TGTGCCAGCAGCCTTGTATTATCGGGAGGTTGGTCAGCGGGAAGCACAGATACGCAGTATTTT

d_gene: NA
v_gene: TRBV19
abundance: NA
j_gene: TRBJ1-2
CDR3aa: CASMWHSPYGYTF
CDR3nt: TGTGCCAGTATGTGGCACTCACCTTATGGCTACACCTTC

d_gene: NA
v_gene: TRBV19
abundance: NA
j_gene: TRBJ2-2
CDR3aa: CASSIPPGLGNTGELFF
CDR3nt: TGTGCCAGTAGTATACCCCCGGGACTGGGGAACACCGGGGAGCTGTTTTTT

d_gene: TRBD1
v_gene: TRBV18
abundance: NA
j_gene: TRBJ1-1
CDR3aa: CASSHDRGTETEAFF
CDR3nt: TGTGCCAGCTCACATGACAGGGGGACAGAGACTGAAGCTTTCTTT

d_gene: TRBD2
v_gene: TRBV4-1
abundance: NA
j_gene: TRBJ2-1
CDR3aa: CASSHGGLAGYYNEQFF
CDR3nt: TGCGCCAGCAGCCACGGGGGACTAGCGGGGTACTACAATGAGCAGTTCTTC

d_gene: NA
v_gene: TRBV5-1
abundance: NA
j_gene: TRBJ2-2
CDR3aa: CASTSMGRNTGELFF
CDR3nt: TGCGCCAGCACCTCCATGGGACGGAACACCGGGGAGCTGTTTTTT

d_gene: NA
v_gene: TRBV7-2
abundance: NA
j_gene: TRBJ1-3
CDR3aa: CASTGQGNTIYF
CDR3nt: TGTGCCAGCACCGGACAGGGAAACACCATATATTTT

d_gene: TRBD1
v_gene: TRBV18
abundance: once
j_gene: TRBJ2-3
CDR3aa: CASSLRQGSTDTQYF
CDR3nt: TGTGCCAGCTCCCTAAGACAGGGTAGCACAGATACGCAGTATTTT

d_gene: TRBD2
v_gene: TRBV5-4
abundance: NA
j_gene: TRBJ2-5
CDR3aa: CASSSTSGGRETQYF
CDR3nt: TGTGCCAGCAGCTCAACTAGCGGGGGTAGGGAGACCCAGTACTTC

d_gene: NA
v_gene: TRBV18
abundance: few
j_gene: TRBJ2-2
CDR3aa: CASSPLNTGELFF
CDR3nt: TGTGCCAGCTCACCCCTGAACACCGGGGAGCTGTTTTTT

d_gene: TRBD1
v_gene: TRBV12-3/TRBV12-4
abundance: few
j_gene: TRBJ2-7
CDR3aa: CASRTGTGVEQYF
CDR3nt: TGTGCCAGCAGAACCGGGACAGGGGTCGAGCAGTACTTC

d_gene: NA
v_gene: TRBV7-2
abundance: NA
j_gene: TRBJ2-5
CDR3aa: CASSSALVPVYETQYF
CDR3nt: TGTGCCAGCAGCTCCGCACTAGTACCGGTATACGAGACCCAGTACTTC

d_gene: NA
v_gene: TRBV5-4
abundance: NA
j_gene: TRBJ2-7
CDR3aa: CASSLVQGRYEQYF
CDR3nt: TGTGCCAGCAGCTTGGTACAGGGTCGCTACGAGCAGTACTTC

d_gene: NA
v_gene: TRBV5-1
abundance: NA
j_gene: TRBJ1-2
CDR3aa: CASSLGAFAYGYTF
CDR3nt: TGCGCCAGCAGCTTGGGTGCCTTTGCCTATGGCTACACCTTC

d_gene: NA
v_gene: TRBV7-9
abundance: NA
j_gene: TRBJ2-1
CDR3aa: CASSFKSPIANEQFF
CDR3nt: TGTGCCAGCAGCTTCAAGTCGCCGATTGCGAATGAGCAGTTCTTC